This T cell receptor (beta chain) appears in the sequencing data of a study of blood T cell repertoires in COVID-19. Across the study: T cells, B-cell-depleted T cells, or PBMCs supplied cDNA or gDNA.

Here immunoSEQ multiplex PCR was the method, and the copy in TCRdb shows in-frame clones only, minus some. The sample has tens of thousands of clones; around 90% are singletons. Germline CDR1 reads MNHEY; CDR2 reads SMNVEV (reference sequence). The CDR3 has 15 residues. V was pared by 4 bases and J by 0 bases, with 5 bases of the junction left unmatched. The sequenced sample was peripheral blood. The J gene is TRBJ1-2, the V gene TRBV27, with 7 bases identical to TRBD1. This TCR came from a woman aged 25-40 years in a cohort sampled during active COVID-19. The CDR3 here is CASSSTGATNYGYTF. CDR3 DNA: TGTGCCAGCAGTTCCACAGGGGCGACTAACTATGGCTACACCTTC.